One T cell receptor (beta chain) is described in this entry. Noted time point: newly diagnosed GD, antithyroid drugs for less than 3 months. There was RNA extracted from PBMCs, and the TCR library was made from it. The data are from a study of regulatory T cells in long-lasting Graves disease. The length of the CDR3 is 15 residues. Germline V lookup: CDR1 SGHAT, CDR2 FQNNGV. CDR3 regions were amplified by Arm-PCR using iRepertoire HTBI primers to build TCR beta libraries. From the multiplex PCR reads, TCRdb called clonotypes with MiXCR, one entry per CDR3 protein. Of under 300,000 distinct CDR3 sequences detected, 20% appear once; the ten largest clones hold 11% to 15%.

J is TRBJ2-3 and V is TRBV11-2, with TRBD2 matching 10 bases. The closer fit of TRBJ2-7 to the DNA end suggests the J call may be wrong. The TCR originated in a female donor with Graves disease. The sample consisted of peripheral blood mononuclear cells (PBMCs), taken at new diagnosis, from a patient treated with antithyroid drugs. CDR3: CASSFGGTSDYEQYF. As DNA, the CDR3 is TGTGCCAGCAGCTTTGGCGGGACTAGCGACTACGAGCAGTACTTC.